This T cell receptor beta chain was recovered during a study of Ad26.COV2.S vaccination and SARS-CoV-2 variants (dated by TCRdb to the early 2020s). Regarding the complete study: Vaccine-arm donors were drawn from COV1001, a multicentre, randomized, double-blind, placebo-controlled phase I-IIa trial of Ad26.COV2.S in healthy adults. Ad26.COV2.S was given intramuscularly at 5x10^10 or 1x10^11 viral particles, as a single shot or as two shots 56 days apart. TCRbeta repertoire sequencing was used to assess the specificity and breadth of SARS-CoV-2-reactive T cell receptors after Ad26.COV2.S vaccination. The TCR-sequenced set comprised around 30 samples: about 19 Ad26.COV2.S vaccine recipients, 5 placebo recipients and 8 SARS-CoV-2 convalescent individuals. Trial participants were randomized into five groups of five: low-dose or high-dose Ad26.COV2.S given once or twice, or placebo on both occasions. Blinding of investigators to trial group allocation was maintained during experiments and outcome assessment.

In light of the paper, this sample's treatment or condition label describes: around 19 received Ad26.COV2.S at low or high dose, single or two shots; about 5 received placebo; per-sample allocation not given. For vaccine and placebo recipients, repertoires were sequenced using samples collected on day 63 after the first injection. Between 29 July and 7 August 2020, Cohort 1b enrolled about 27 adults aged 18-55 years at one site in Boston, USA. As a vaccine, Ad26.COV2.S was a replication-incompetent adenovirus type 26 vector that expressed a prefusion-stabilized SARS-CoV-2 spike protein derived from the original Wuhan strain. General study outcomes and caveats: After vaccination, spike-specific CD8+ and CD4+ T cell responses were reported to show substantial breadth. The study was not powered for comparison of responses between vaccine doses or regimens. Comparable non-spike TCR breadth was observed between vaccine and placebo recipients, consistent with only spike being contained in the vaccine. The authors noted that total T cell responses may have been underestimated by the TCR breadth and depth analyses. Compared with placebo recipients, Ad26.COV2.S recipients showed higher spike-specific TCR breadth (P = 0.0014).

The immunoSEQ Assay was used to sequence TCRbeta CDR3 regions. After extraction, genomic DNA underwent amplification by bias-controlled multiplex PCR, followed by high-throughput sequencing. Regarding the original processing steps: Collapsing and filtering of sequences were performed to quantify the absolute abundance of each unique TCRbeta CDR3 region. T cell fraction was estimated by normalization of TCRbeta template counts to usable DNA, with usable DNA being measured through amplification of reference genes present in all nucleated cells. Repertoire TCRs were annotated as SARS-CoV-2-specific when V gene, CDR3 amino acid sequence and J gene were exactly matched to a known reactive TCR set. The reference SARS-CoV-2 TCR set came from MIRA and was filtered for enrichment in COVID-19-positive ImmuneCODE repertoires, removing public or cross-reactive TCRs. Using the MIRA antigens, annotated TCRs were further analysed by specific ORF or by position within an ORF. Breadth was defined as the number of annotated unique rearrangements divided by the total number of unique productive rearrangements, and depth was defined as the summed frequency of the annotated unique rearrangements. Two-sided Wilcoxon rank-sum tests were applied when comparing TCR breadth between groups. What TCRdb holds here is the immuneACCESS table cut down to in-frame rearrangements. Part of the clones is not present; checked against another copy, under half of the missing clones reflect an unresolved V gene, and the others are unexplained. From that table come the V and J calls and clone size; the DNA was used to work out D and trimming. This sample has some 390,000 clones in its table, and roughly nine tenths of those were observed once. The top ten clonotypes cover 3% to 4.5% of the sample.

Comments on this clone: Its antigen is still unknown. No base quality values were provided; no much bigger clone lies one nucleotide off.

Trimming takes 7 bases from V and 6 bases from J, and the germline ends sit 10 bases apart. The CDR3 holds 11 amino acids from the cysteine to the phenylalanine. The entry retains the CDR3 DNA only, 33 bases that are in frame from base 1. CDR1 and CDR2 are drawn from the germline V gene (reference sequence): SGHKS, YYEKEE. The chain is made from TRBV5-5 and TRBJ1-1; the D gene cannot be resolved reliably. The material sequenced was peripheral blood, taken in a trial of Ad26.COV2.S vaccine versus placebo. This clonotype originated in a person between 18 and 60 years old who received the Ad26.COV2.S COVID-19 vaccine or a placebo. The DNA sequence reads TGTGCCAGCTTGGGGAGGTCTGAAGCTTTCTTT. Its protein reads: CASLGRSEAFF.